The present T cell receptor (beta chain) was sequenced within a study of regulatory T cells in long-lasting Graves disease. From germline, CDR1 is SEHNR and CDR2 FQNEAQ (reference sequence). V was cut by 7 bases and J by 1 base, with 7 bases left in between. This CDR3 spans 12 amino acids. The time point: newly diagnosed GD, antithyroid drugs for less than 3 months. RNA isolated from PBMCs was used to make the TCR library. Recruitment took place at an endocrinology department in Xi'an, China. Both iRepertoire HTBI primers and Arm-PCR of CDR3 regions were used to build the TCR beta libraries. TCRdb analysed the multiplex PCR reads with MiXCR anew, one entry per CDR3 protein. This sample yields about 540,000 distinct CDR3 sequences, of which approximately 12% are seen a single time; under 10% belongs to the top ten. A further study also used this sample, focusing on T cells in Graves' hyperthyroidism and ophthalmopathy. That publication notes: Disease duration under 2 months; hyperthyroidism patients were aged 18 to 65. Investigators excluded patients with uncontrolled infection, other autoimmune disease, pregnancy or lactation.

The sample was peripheral blood mononuclear cells (PBMCs), taken at new diagnosis, from a patient treated with antithyroid drugs. The TCR sequence derives from a man aged 30-40 years with Graves disease. The chain joins TRBV7-9 to TRBJ1-2; possibly TRBD1 for D (5 bases). The CDR3 nucleotides are TGTGCCAGCAAACAGGTTAACTATGGCTACACCTTC. It encodes CASKQVNYGYTF.